This entry features one T cell receptor beta chain sequence. In its sample, this clone was seen once. What this receptor recognizes is not known. No much larger clonotype is one base removed from it; base qualities were not supplied. The data belong to a study of T cell changes during pregnancy in multiple sclerosis (dated by TCRdb to 2018 to 2020). General notes on the study: In women with multiple sclerosis, the researchers looked at how the T cell repertoire shifted as pregnancy progressed.

The method was the immunoSEQ multiplex PCR assay. TCRdb provides this immuneACCESS table in a form limited to in-frame rearrangements. Some clones are lacking; in checked studies, under half of them reflect an unresolved V gene, and why the rest are absent is not known. For this sample the table gives approximately 98,000 clones, of which about 91% were detected only once. The top ten hold roughly 2.3% of the sample. This TCR was sampled from a female donor in good health, enrolled as a control in a pregnancy study. Source: peripheral blood, taken after pregnancy.

The DNA is TGTGCCAGCAGCTTAGAGCTAGCGGGGGCCCACGAGCAGTACTTC. This sequence encodes CASSLELAGAHEQYF. The receptor chain draws on TRBV11-2 and TRBJ2-7, with TRBD2 matching 10 junction bases. Inclusive of the bounding cysteine and phenylalanine, the CDR3 is 15 residues long. The entry retains the CDR3 DNA only, 45 bases that are in frame from base 1. For this chain, trimming is 0 bases at the V end and 5 bases at the J end, and the number of junction bases without a gene match is 4. The germline V gene specifies SGHAT as CDR1 and FQNNGV as CDR2. Reference TRBV11-2 and TRBJ2-7 genes cover what lies past the CDR3, so the full variable domain is EAGVAQSPRYKIIEKRQSVAFWCNPISGHATLYWYQQILGQGPKLLIQFQNNGVVDDSQLPKDRFSAERLKGVDSTLKIQPAKLEDSAVYLCASSLELAGAHEQYFGPGTRLTVT.